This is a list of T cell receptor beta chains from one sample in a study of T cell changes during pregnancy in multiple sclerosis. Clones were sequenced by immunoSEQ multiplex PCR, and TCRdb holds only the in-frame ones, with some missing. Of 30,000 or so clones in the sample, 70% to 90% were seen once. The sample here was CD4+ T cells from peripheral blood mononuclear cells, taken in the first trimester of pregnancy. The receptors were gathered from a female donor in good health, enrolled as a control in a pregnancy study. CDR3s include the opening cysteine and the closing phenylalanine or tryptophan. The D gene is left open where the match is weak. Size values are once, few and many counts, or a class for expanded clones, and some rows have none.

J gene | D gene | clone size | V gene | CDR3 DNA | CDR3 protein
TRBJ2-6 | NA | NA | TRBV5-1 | TGCGCCAGCAACCCACGGGCCCAATATGGAGGGTCCAGCTCTGGGGCCAACGTCCTGACTTTC | CASNPRAQYGGSSSGANVLTF
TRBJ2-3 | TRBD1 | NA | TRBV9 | TGTGCCAGCAGCGTAGAAGGGGGACAGGTCCTGGATACGCAGTATTTT | CASSVEGGQVLDTQYF
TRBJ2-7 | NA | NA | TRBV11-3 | TGTGCCAGCAGCCTCCCTCCGACACTTTCATCTCCATACGAGCAGTACTTC | CASSLPPTLSSPYEQYF
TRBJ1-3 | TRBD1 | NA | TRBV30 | TGTGCCTGGAGTGTGGGGACAGGGAGAGGAAACACCATATATTTT | CAWSVGTGRGNTIYF
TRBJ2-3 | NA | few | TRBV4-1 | TGCGCCAGCAGCCAAGAGGGCAGGGGCTTCACAGATACGCAGTATTTT | CASSQEGRGFTDTQYF
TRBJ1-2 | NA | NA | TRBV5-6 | TGTGCCAGCAGCTTGAGGGGAAATTATGGCTACACCTTC | CASSLRGNYGYTF
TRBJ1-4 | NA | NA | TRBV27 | TGTGCCAGCAGTTTACGGACAGCAACTAATGAAAAACTGTTTTTT | CASSLRTATNEKLFF
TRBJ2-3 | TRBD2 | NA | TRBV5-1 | TGCGCCAGCAGCTGGACTAGCGGGGGAAGGACAGATACGCAGTATTTT | CASSWTSGGRTDTQYF
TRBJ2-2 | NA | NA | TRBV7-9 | TGTGCCAGCAGCTCTTCGGGACACAACACCGGGGAGCTGTTTTTT | CASSSSGHNTGELFF
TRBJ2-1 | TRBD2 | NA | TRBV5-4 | TGTGCCAGCAGAGGACTAGCGGGGGCCGGAGGGGGTGAGCAGTTCTTC | CASRGLAGAGGGEQFF
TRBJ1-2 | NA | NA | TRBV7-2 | TGTGCCAGCAGCTTAGCACCGGGTCTCGCCTATGGCTACACCTTC | CASSLAPGLAYGYTF
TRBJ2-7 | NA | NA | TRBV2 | TGTGCCAGCAGTGAAGGGCAGACTGGCTCCTACGAGCAGTACTTC | CASSEGQTGSYEQYF
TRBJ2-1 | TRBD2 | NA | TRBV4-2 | TGTGCCAGCAGCCAAGGGCTAGCGGGGGAGTTCGGGAGCCATGAGCAGTTCTTC | CASSQGLAGEFGSHEQFF
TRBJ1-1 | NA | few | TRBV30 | TGTGCCTGGAGTGTACTAAACACTGAAGCTTTCTTT | CAWSVLNTEAFF
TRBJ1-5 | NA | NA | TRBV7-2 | TGTGCCAGCAGTCTCGGGACATTCCCCCCCAATCAGCCCCAGCATTTT | CASSLGTFPPNQPQHF
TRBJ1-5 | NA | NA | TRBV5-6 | TGTGCCAGCAGCTTGTCGGGCGCCCAGTTTTTACAGGTCAATCAGCCCCAGCATTTT | CASSLSGAQFLQVNQPQHF
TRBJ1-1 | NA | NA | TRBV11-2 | TGTGCCAGCAAACTAGGGGAGGGCAGAACTATGAACACTGAAGCTTTCTTT | CASKLGEGRTMNTEAFF
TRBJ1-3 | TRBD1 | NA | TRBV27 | TGTGCCAGCAGTTTGGGACAGTCGATGGGCTCTGGAAACACCATATATTTT | CASSLGQSMGSGNTIYF
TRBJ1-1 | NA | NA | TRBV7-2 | TGTGCCAGCAGCTTAGACAGAGCCGGGAACACTGAAGCTTTCTTT | CASSLDRAGNTEAFF
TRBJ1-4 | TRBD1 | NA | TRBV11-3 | TGTGCCAGCAGCGTGACAGGGGTTTATGGTGAAAAACTGTTTTTT | CASSVTGVYGEKLFF
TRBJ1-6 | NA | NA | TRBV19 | TGTGCCAGTAGTATTTACAGGACGCCGCCAAATTCACCCCTCCACTTT | CASSIYRTPPNSPLHF
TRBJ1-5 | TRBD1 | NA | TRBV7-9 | TGTGCCAGCAGCTCAGCCGGGACAGGGGGCCCGTATAGCAATCAGCCCCAGCATTTT | CASSSAGTGGPYSNQPQHF
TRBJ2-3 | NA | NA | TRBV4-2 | TGTGCCAGCAGCCGTACGGGGGGCCTTGTTTCTGATACGCAGTATTTT | CASSRTGGLVSDTQYF
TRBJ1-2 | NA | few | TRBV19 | TGTGCCAGTAGTATAGCCCCGGGGGTGTACGGCTACACCTTC | CASSIAPGVYGYTF
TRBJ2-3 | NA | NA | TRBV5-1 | TGCGCCAGCAGCTTGGACAAGACTTCTAGCACAGATACGCAGTATTTT | CASSLDKTSSTDTQYF
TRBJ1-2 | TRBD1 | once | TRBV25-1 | TGTGCCAGCAGTGAATTACCGGGACAGGGTAATGGCTACACCTTC | CASSELPGQGNGYTF
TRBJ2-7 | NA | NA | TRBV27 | TGTGCCAGCAGTTTTCCTTGGGGGCAAACCACCTACGAGCAGTACTTC | CASSFPWGQTTYEQYF
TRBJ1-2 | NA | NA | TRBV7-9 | TGTGCCAGCAGCTTGCGAGACGGGTATGGCTACACCTTC | CASSLRDGYGYTF
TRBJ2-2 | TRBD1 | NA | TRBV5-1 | TGCGCCAGCAGCTTGGACAGGGGATTCACCGGGGAGCTGTTTTTT | CASSLDRGFTGELFF
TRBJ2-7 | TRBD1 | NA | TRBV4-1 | TGCGCCAGCAGGAAGATGGACAGGGACTCCTACGAGCAGTACTTC | CASRKMDRDSYEQYF
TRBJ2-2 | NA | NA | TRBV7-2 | TGTGCCAGCAGCTTGAGCGGGGAGCTGTTTTTT | CASSLSGELFF
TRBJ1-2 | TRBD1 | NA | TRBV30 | TGTGCCTGGAGTGTGCATACAGGGGCCGCTCTAACTGATGGCTACACCTTC | CAWSVHTGAALTDGYTF
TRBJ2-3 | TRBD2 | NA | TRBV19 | TGTGCCAGTAGTACACAACTAGCGGGTCTAACAGATACGCAGTATTTT | CASSTQLAGLTDTQYF
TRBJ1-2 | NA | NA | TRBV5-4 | TGTGCCAGCAGCCTAAGAGACAGGAACTATGGCTACACCTTC | CASSLRDRNYGYTF
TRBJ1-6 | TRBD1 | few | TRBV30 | TGTGCCTGCCAAAACAGGGGCCTGCCCCTCCACTTT | CACQNRGLPLHF
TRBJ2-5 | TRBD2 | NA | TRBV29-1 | TGCACCACTACCCTAGCGGGGCTGGAGACCCAGTACTTC | CTTTLAGLETQYF
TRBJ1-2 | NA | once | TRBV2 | TGTGCCAGCAGTGAACGAGGTTTCGGGGGCTACACCTTC | CASSERGFGGYTF
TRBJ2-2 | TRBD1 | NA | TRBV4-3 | TGCGCCAGCAGCCAAGAACCGGGACAGGGGCTGTTTTTT | CASSQEPGQGLFF
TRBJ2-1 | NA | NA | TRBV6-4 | TGTGCCAGCAGTGATTTAGCCGGTGAGCAGTTCTTC | CASSDLAGEQFF
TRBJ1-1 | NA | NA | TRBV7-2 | TGTGCCAGCAGCTTAGGTCATTCGAACACTGAAGCTTTCTTT | CASSLGHSNTEAFF
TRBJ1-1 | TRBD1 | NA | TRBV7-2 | TGTGCCAGCAGCTTATTCAGGACAGGGATTGAAGCTTTCTTT | CASSLFRTGIEAFF
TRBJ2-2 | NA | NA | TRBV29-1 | TGCAGCGTGGGGGGACCACCCCGCAACACCGGGGAGCTGTTTTTT | CSVGGPPRNTGELFF
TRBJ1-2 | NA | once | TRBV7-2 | TGTGCCAGCAGCTTAAGATTAAATTGGGGGCTGGGTAACTATGGCTACACCTTC | CASSLRLNWGLGNYGYTF
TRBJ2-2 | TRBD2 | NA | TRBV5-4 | TGTGCCAGCAGCACTCTAGCGGGGGGAAACACCGGGGAGCTGTTTTTT | CASSTLAGGNTGELFF
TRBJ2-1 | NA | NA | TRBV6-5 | TGTGCCAGCAGCTATAAGCCCTACAATGAGCAGTTCTTC | CASSYKPYNEQFF
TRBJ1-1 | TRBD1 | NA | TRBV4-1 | TGCGCCAGCAGCCCGGCGGGGAGACAGGGGGCGAACACTGAAGCTTTCTTT | CASSPAGRQGANTEAFF
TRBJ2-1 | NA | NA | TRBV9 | TGTGCCAGCAGCGACCCCGCGGGCGGTGAGCAGTTCTTC | CASSDPAGGEQFF
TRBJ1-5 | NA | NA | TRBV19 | TGTGCCAGTAGTAGAGGTAGCAATCAGCCCCAGCATTTT | CASSRGSNQPQHF
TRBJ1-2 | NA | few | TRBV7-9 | TGTGCCAGCAGCTACGGGAAGGGACACCCTCTTGGCTACACCTTC | CASSYGKGHPLGYTF
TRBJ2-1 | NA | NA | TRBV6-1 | TGTGCCAGCAGTCAAGCCCGGGACTTGAGTAGTCCTAGTGAGCAGTTCTTC | CASSQARDLSSPSEQFF